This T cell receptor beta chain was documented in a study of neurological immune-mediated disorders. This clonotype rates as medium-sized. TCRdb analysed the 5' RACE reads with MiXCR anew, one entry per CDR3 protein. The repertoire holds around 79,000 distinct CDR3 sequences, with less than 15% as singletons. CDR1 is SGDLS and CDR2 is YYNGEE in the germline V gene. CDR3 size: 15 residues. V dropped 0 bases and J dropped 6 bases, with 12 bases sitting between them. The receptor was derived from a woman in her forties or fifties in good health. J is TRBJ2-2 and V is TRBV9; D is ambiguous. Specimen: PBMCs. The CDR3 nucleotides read TGTGCCAGCAGCGTAGAGTCGAGTAGTGCCGGGGAGCTGTTTTTT. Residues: CASSVESSSAGELFF.